This T cell receptor (beta chain) is drawn from a study of PD-L1 blockade in urothelial cancer. Assay: immunoSEQ multiplex PCR; the TCRdb copy retains only in-frame clones and omits some. Of more than 90,000 clones listed, approximately 87% are singletons. Regarding time point: peripheral blood 6 weeks after treatment start. This CDR3 region has 15 residues. Trimming took 4 bases from V and 5 from J; bases not matched to a gene: 5. CDR1 and CDR2 from the germline V gene are SGHRS and YFSETQ. The V call is TRBV5-1, the J call TRBJ2-1, with 11 bases matching TRBD1. The origin of this receptor is a man aged 65 to 85 with urothelial cancer. The input for sequencing was PBMCs, taken around atezolizumab (anti-PD-L1) treatment. The CDR3, as DNA: TGCGCCAGCAGCCCCGGACAGGGGGCGGACAATGAGCAGTTCTTC. Translating it yields CASSPGQGADNEQFF.